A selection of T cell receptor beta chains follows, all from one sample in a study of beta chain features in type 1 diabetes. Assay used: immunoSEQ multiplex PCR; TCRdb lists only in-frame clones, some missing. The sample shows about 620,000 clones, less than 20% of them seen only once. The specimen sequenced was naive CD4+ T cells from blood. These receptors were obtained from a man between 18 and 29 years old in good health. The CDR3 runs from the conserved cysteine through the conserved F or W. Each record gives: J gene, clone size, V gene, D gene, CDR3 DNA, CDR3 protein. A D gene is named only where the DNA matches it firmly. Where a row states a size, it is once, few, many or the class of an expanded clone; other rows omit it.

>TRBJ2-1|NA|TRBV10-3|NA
TGTGCCATCAGTGTTGGGGGTGGAGGGTCCTACAATGAGCAGTTCTTC
CAISVGGGGSYNEQFF
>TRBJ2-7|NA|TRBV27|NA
TGTGCCAGCAGTTTCCGGTCCGGGAGCCATACGGGCGAATACGAGCAGTACTTC
CASSFRSGSHTGEYEQYF
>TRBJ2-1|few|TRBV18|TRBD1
TGTGCCAGCTCACCATACGGGACAGGGATCCACAATGAGCAGTTCTTC
CASSPYGTGIHNEQFF
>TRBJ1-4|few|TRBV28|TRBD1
TGTGCCAGCAGTTTATGGTCGGACAGGGGGCGTGAAAAACTGTTTTTT
CASSLWSDRGREKLFF
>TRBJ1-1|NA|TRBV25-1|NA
TGTGCCAGCAGTCCTCCATCATCCTTTGGAGCTTTCTTT
CASSPPSSFGAFF
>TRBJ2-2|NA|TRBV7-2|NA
TGTGCCAGCAGCTCACGAAAGGGGAAGGGCGGGGAGCTGTTTTTT
CASSSRKGKGGELFF
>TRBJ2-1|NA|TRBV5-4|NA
TGTGCCAGCAGCTTAGGCCGGGACCGAGCCTACAATGAGCAGTTCTTC
CASSLGRDRAYNEQFF
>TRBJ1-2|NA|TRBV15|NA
TGTGCCACCAGCCTCCAGAGCGCAGATGGCTACACCTTC
CATSLQSADGYTF
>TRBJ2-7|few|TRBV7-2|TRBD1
TGTGCCAGCAGCCTACAGGGGCTTACCTACGAGCAGTACTTC
CASSLQGLTYEQYF
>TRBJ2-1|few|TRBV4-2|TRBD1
TGTGCCAGCAGCCAGCCACCTACCCGGGACAGGGGGAGGAATGAGCAGTTCTTC
CASSQPPTRDRGRNEQFF
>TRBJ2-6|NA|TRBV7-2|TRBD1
TGTGCCAGCAGCCGTTCCGGGACAGGGACTGGGGCCAACGTCCTGACTTTC
CASSRSGTGTGANVLTF
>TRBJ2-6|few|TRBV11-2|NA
TGTGCCAGCGCCTCCTCGGACTCTGGGGCCAACGTCCTGACTTTC
CASASSDSGANVLTF
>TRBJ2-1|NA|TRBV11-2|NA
TGTGCCAGCACCCTGGGTGAGCAGTTCTTC
CASTLGEQFF
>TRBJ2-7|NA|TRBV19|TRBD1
TGTGCCAGTAGTAAATCCGGGACAGAGCCCTACGAGCAGTACTTC
CASSKSGTEPYEQYF
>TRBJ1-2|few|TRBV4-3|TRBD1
TGCGCCAGCAGCCAAGACATGGGACAGGCGGCGTATGGCTACACCTTC
CASSQDMGQAAYGYTF
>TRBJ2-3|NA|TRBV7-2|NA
TGTGCCAGCAGCCCCGGGCGAGGGGCGCGTGGCGGTACGCAGTATTTT
CASSPGRGARGGTQYF
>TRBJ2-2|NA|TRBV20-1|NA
TGCAGCTCTAGTAGGTTCGGGGAGCTGTTTTTT
CSSSRFGELFF
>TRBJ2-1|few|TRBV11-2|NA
TGTGCCAGCAGCTTAGAGCTCCTGGGTAGCCGGTTCTTC
CASSLELLGSRFF
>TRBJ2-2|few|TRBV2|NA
TGTGCCAGCACCCGAGTCTTGAACACCGGGGAGCTGTTTTTT
CASTRVLNTGELFF
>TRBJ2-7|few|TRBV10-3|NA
TGTGCCATCGGGGGACGGACCTACGAGCAGTACTTC
CAIGGRTYEQYF
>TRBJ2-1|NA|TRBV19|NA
TGTGCCAGTACCTCCAACAGGCAACGATGGGTCAATGAGCAGTTCTTC
CASTSNRQRWVNEQFF
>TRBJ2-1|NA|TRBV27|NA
TGTGCCAGCAGTCTTTCAGGGTACGAGCAGTTCTTC
CASSLSGYEQFF
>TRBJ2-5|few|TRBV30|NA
TGTGCCTGGAGTGTCGGGTTAGAGACCCAGTACTTC
CAWSVGLETQYF
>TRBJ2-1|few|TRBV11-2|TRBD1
TGTGCCAGCAGAAACCCGGGACAGGGAAGAGGGGAGCAGTTCTTC
CASRNPGQGRGEQFF
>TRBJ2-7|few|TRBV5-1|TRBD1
TGCGCCAGCAGCTCTCCCGGGACAGGGAACGAGCAGTACTTC
CASSSPGTGNEQYF
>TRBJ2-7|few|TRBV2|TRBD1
TGTGCCAGCATAATTACAGGGGGAACCTACGAGCAGTACTTC
CASIITGGTYEQYF
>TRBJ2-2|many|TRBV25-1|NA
TGTGCCAGCAGTGATACCCAGAGCGGGGAGCTGTTTTTT
CASSDTQSGELFF
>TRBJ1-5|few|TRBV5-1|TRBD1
TGCGCCAGCAGCTTGGGAGGGACAGGGGGCAATCAGCCCCAGCATTTT
CASSLGGTGGNQPQHF
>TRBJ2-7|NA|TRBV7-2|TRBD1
TGTGCCAGCAGCTCCCGGACAGGGTTGGCACACGAGCAGTACTTC
CASSSRTGLAHEQYF
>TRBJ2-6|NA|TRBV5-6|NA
TGTGCCAGCAGCGCCCAGGGCAGCTACGCTTTTTCTGGGGCCAACGTCCTGACTTTC
CASSAQGSYAFSGANVLTF
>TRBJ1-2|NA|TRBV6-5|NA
TGTGCCAGCAGTTACTCCAGCGCAGGGGCTAACTATGGCTACACCTTC
CASSYSSAGANYGYTF
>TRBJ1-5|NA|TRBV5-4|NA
TGTGCCAGCAGCCCCGGCGGCGAAAGCAATCAGCCCCAGCATTTT
CASSPGGESNQPQHF
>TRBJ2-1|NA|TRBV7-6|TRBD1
TGTGCCAGCAGCTTAGTGGACAGGCGCAACAATGAGCAGTTCTTC
CASSLVDRRNNEQFF
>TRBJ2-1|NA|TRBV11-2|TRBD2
TGTGCCAGCACCCCTGCGGGACTAGCGGGTATGGGGCAGTTCTTC
CASTPAGLAGMGQFF
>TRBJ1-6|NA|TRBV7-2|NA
TGTGCCAGCAGCTTTGAAGGGAACAATTCACCCCTCCACTTT
CASSFEGNNSPLHF
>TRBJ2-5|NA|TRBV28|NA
TGTGCCAGCAGCCACGACAGGACCAATAAAGAGACCCAGTACTTC
CASSHDRTNKETQYF
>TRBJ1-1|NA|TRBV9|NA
TGTGCCAGCAGCCCCCAGGTCTCTTTCACTGAAGCTTTCTTT
CASSPQVSFTEAFF
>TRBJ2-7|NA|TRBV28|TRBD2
TGTGCCAGCAGTTTAGTTGGGGAGGGTCCTCCCTACGAGCAGTACTTC
CASSLVGEGPPYEQYF
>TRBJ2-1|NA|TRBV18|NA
TGTGCCAGCTCACCAGGCGGGATAGGCTCTGAGCAGTTCTTC
CASSPGGIGSEQFF
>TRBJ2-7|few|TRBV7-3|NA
TGTGCCAGCAGCTTAATGGGCACATTATCCTACGAGCAGTACTTC
CASSLMGTLSYEQYF
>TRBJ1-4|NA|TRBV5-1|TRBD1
TGCGCCAGCAGCTTGGCATCCGACAGGGAGAATGAAAAACTGTTTTTT
CASSLASDRENEKLFF
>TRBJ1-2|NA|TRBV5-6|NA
TGTGCCAGCAGCTTGGACAGAATGCCACGGTACTATGGCTACACCTTC
CASSLDRMPRYYGYTF
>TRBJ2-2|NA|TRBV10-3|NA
TGTGCCATCAGTGCGATGGGCGGCGGGGAGCTGTTTTTT
CAISAMGGGELFF
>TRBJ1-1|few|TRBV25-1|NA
TGTGCCAGCAGGAGGGACGGCATGAACACTGAAGCTTTCTTT
CASRRDGMNTEAFF
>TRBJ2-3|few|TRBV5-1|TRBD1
TGCGCCAGCAGCTTGGGAGACAGGGGGACAACAGATACGCAGTATTTT
CASSLGDRGTTDTQYF
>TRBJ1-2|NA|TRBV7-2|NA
TGTGCCAGCAGCTTATATCGTATAGGGGGTGGCTATGGCTACACCTTC
CASSLYRIGGGYGYTF
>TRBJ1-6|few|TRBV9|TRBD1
TGTGCCAGCAGCGTCGGGACAGGGGGTTCACCCCTCCACTTT
CASSVGTGGSPLHF
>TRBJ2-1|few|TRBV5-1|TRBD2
TGCGCCAGCAGGGACCTGAAGGCGGGCGGGGGATCCTACAATGAGCAGTTCTTC
CASRDLKAGGGSYNEQFF
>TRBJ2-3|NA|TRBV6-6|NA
TGTGCCAGCAGACTGGATGCGTCCGCCACAGATACGCAGTATTTT
CASRLDASATDTQYF
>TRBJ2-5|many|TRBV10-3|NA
TGTGCCATCAGTGAACAAGAGACCCAGTACTTC
CAISEQETQYF
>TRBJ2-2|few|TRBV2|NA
TGTGCCAGCAGTGAAGTGACCGGGGAGCTGTTTTTT
CASSEVTGELFF
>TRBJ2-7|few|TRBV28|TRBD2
TGTGCCAGCAGTCTCCGACTAGCGGGAGGCATCTCCTACGAGCAGTACTTC
CASSLRLAGGISYEQYF
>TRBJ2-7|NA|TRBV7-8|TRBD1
TGTGCCAGCAGCACGCCCGGGACAGGTCTTTCCTACGAGCAGTACTTC
CASSTPGTGLSYEQYF
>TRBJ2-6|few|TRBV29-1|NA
TGCAGCGTTGAGGCAGGGGGAGGCTCTGGGGCCAACGTCCTGACTTTC
CSVEAGGGSGANVLTF
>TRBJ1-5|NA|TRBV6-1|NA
TGTGCCAGCAGTGTTGGGGGGCGCGTTCAGCCCCAGCATTTT
CASSVGGRVQPQHF
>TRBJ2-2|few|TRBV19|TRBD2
TGTGCCAGTAAGACTCTACTTCGGTGGGAGGGGAACACCGGGGAGCTGTTTTTT
CASKTLLRWEGNTGELFF
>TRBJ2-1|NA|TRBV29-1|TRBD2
TGCAGCGTTGAAGAGATTAGCGGGGGGAGCTCCTACAATGAGCAGTTCTTC
CSVEEISGGSSYNEQFF
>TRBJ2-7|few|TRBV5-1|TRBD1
TGCGCCAGCAGCATCGGACAGGGGGCTGGTTTGTTC
CASSIGQGAGLF
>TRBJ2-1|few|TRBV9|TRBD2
TGTGCCAGCAGCTGGACTAGCGGGAGCTGGAATGAGCAGTTCTTC
CASSWTSGSWNEQFF